These 28 T cell receptor beta chains were sequenced from one sample in a study of human T cells and chemical hapten exposure. A single record per CDR3 protein comes from TCRdb applying MiXCR to the RACE reads. The table shows under 85,000 distinct CDR3 sequences, with approximately 10% occurring only once. Time point denoted: patch test 2, 6 weeks after DPC sensitization. Described treatment: therapeutic diphenylcyclopropenone sensitization with weekly scalp DPC. The material sequenced was whole blood, taken in connection with sensitization to the hapten diphenylcyclopropenone (DPC). All receptors derive from a woman aged 45-65 years with alopecia areata. Some clones in this sample may be carry-over from other donors' samples.

Concerning this clonotype itself: This may be a read error, as it is one base from a much larger clone. This chain uses TRBV30 with TRBJ2-7; D possibly corresponds to TRBD1 (6 bases). The CDR3 is 12 residues long. Germline CDR1 is GTSNPN and CDR2 is SVGIG (reference sequence). With 1 base removed from V and 9 bases from J, the gap between germline ends came to 13 bases. The CDR3 coding sequence is TGTGCCTGGAGTGAGGTGGGGGCCGTGCAGTACTTC. Translating it yields CAWSEVGAVQYF.

The chain couples TRBV12-3 or TRBV12-4 to TRBJ1-4; the D gene is possibly TRBD1 (5 bases). The CDR3 totals 14 residues. With 6 bases removed from V and 0 bases from J, the gap between germline ends came to 8 bases. Written as DNA, the CDR3 is TGTGCCAGCAGCAGGGTAGCAACTAATGAAAAACTGTTTTTT. This gives the protein CASSRVATNEKLFF.

The genes are TRBV20-1 and TRBJ2-5; D gene uncertain. Germline V CDR1 and CDR2: DFQATT, SNEGSKA (reference sequence). This CDR3 region has 11 residues. V shed 4 bases and J shed 3 bases, with 6 bases lying between them. CDR3 sequence reads: CSAISKETQYF. CDR3 nucleotide sequence: TGCAGTGCTATTTCCAAAGAGACCCAGTACTTC.

At least ten counts were recorded for this clonotype. This chain links TRBV10-3 with TRBJ2-7; D remains unclear. With 7 bases removed from V and 2 bases from J, the gap between germline ends came to 15 bases. The CDR3 is 14 residues long. The germline V gene has CDR1 ENHRY and CDR2 SYGVKD. The CDR3 loop reads CAITSSRTPYEQYF. CDR3 nucleotide sequence: TGTGCCATCACAAGCTCCCGGACCCCCTACGAGCAGTACTTC.

In this sample, this clonotype turned up a few times. The CDR3 nucleotides read TGTGCCAGCAGTGAAGCCGAGGAGAGATCTCGCTATGGCTACACCTTC. It codes for CASSEAEERSRYGYTF. This chain connects TRBV6-1 to TRBJ1-2, with D unresolved. CDR1 MNHNS and CDR2 SASEGT come from the germline V gene. The CDR3 extends over 16 amino acids. The ends were cut back, 0 bases at V and 4 bases at J, with 15 bases in the middle.

This clonotype has at least ten counts. J is TRBJ2-7 and V is TRBV11-2; 7 nucleotides agree with TRBD2. Germline lookup yields CDR1 SGHAT and CDR2 FQNNGV. The CDR3 is 13 residues long. The J segment lost 6 bases and the V segment lost 3 bases, leaving 5 bases of the junction unmatched. Here the CDR3 DNA reads TGTGCCAGCAGCTTGGGCGGGAGCGTCGAGCAGTACTTC. This sequence encodes CASSLGGSVEQYF.

This clonotype showed up many times. This chain joins TRBV3-1 and TRBJ2-1; TRBD2 might be the D (5 bases). Germline V gene sequence: CDR1 LGHDT, CDR2 YNNKEL (reference sequence). Between the trimmed V and J ends, which lost 10 bases and 9 bases, there was a span of 22 bases. The CDR3 covers 14 residues. CDR3 nucleotides: TGTGCCACCACCGCCGACGCCAGGAGGAGTGAGCAGTTCTTC. Its translation is CATTADARRSEQFF.

This clonotype came up a few times. This CDR3 reads CASSQGGDTGELFF. CDR3 in DNA: TGTGCCAGCAGCCAGGGGGGTGACACCGGGGAGCTGTTTTTT. The chain carries TRBV3-1 and TRBJ2-2; D is possibly TRBD2 (6 bases). Trimming took 3 bases from V and 3 from J, leaving 8 bases between them. Germline-derived CDR1 and CDR2 are LGHDT and YNNKEL (reference sequence). This CDR3 has 14 residues. Supplemented by reference TRBV3-1 and TRBJ2-2, the full variable domain reads DTAVSQTPKYLVTQMGNDKSIKCEQNLGHDTMYWYKQDSKKFLKIMFSYNNKELIINETVPNRFSPKSPDKAHLNLHINSLELGDSAVYFCASSQGGDTGELFFGEGSRLTVL.

The chain has TRBV29-1 and TRBJ2-1, with D perhaps matching TRBD2 (5 bases). The CDR3 length is 12 residues. Germline CDR1 SQVTM, CDR2 ANQGSEA. The V and J ends lost 4 bases and 8 bases respectively, with 12 bases between them. The CDR3 DNA sequence: TGCAGCGTTGTAACGGGAACTTATGAGCAGTTCTTC. Amino acid sequence: CSVVTGTYEQFF.

In its sample, this clonotype was seen many times. The chain recombines TRBV13 with TRBJ2-5; D is unresolved. CDR1 is PRHDT and CDR2 is FYEKMQ in the germline V gene (reference sequence). The length of the CDR3 is 13 residues. V dropped 5 bases and J dropped 5 bases, with 12 bases sitting between them. CDR3 sequence: CASSPPSGETQYF. The CDR3 DNA reads TGTGCCAGCAGCCCCCCGAGTGGGGAGACCCAGTACTTC.

There are many counts of this clonotype. The rearrangement joins TRBV20-1 to TRBJ2-7, with 8 bases lining up with TRBD1. Germline lookup yields CDR1 DFQATT and CDR2 SNEGSKA (reference sequence). Trimming removed 3 bases from V and 5 bases from J; junction bases left unmatched: 6. The CDR3 totals 13 residues. The CDR3 spells CSARTGESHEQYF. The CDR3 DNA is TGCAGTGCTAGGACAGGGGAGTCACACGAGCAGTACTTC.

The chain recombines TRBV5-1 with TRBJ2-3, with 10 bases identical to TRBD1. In germline, CDR1 is SGHRS, CDR2 YFSETQ. J was trimmed by 1 base and V by 4 bases; bases with no gene match: 3. This CDR3 has 15 residues. The DNA for the CDR3 is TGCGCCAGCAGCGAGGGGACAGGGGGCACAGATACGCAGTATTTT. Encoded protein: CASSEGTGGTDTQYF.

This clonotype was found many times. The chain is built from TRBV6-2 or TRBV6-3 and TRBJ1-4; D unresolved. With 5 bases removed from V and 3 bases from J, the gap between germline ends came to 16 bases. This CDR3 has 16 amino acids. The germline CDR1 and CDR2 sequences are MNHEY and SVGEGT. The CDR3 reads CASSQITGRSNEKLFF. The CDR3 DNA sequence: TGTGCCAGCAGTCAGATTACTGGGCGGTCTAATGAAAAACTGTTTTTT.

This clonotype appeared many times. V and J are TRBV14 and TRBJ2-2; the match to TRBD1 covers 7 bases. The CDR3 is 16 residues long. V dropped 4 bases and J dropped 2; count of bases not matched to a gene: 7. Germline V CDR1 and CDR2: SGHDN, FVKESK. The CDR3 spells CASSPPRTGNTGELFF. The CDR3 DNA reads TGTGCCAGCAGCCCCCCCCGGACAGGAAACACCGGGGAGCTGTTTTTT.

This clonotype occurred many times. This CDR3 is CASSRLAGDVETQYF. The CDR3 DNA reads as TGTGCCAGCAGCCGACTAGCGGGAGATGTCGAGACCCAGTACTTC. The V and J genes are TRBV16 and TRBJ2-5; TRBD2 matches at 12 bases. Germline lookup yields CDR1 KGHSY and CDR2 FQNENV. V lost 4 bases to trimming and J lost 5 bases; unmatched junction nucleotides: 5. The CDR3 contains 15 residues.

This chain uses TRBV11-2 with TRBJ2-1, with TRBD1 identical over 7 bases. This CDR3 comprises 15 residues. The V segment lost 5 bases and the J segment 2 bases; nucleotides outside the gene matches: 6. Germline V gene lookup returns CDR1 SGHAT and CDR2 FQNNGV. The DNA for the CDR3 is TGTGCCAGCAGCCTCGGACAGGTTACCTACAATGAGCAGTTCTTC. Its translation: CASSLGQVTYNEQFF.

This clonotype was picked up many times. The chain couples TRBV28 to TRBJ2-5; 8 bases line up with TRBD2. Germline assignment: CDR1 MDHEN and CDR2 SYDVKM. The CDR3 loop spans 13 amino acids. With V trimmed by 4 bases and J by 7 bases, 5 bases remained unmatched. CDR3 bases: TGTGCCAGCAGTTCCGGGACTAGGTGGACCCAGTACTTC. Protein sequence: CASSSGTRWTQYF.

This clonotype was counted between two and nine times. This chain links TRBV14 with TRBJ1-4; D is uncertain. Trimming took off 0 bases at V and 8 bases at J, with 16 bases between the two ends. CDR3 length: 16 residues. Germline V gene lookup returns CDR1 SGHDN and CDR2 FVKESK. CDR3 loop: CASSQEVGKTSEKLFF. In nucleotides, the CDR3 is TGTGCCAGCAGCCAAGAGGTGGGCAAAACCAGCGAAAAACTGTTTTTT.

This clonotype came up many times. This chain connects TRBV10-3 to TRBJ2-1, with 9 bases identical to TRBD2. V shed 8 bases and J 6 bases; nucleotides not matched to a gene: 8. From germline, CDR1 is ENHRY and CDR2 SYGVKD. There are 14 residues in the CDR3. As DNA, the CDR3 is TGTGCCATCGGGCAGGGACTAGCCTCCAATGAGCAGTTCTTC. Protein: CAIGQGLASNEQFF.

This clonotype has at least ten counts. V gene TRBV6-6 combines with J gene TRBJ1-1, with 8 bases identical to TRBD1. The trim removed 8 bases at V and 7 bases at J, leaving 9 bases unmatched. The germline gives CDR1 MNHNY, CDR2 SVGAGI (reference sequence). The CDR3 is made up of 13 amino acids. The DNA for the CDR3 is TGTGCCAGCCTACTTGGACAGGGTGTTGAAGCTTTCTTT. Translation: CASLLGQGVEAFF.

This clonotype occurred many times. The V and J genes are TRBV25-1 and TRBJ2-5; D unresolved. The CDR3 extends over 9 amino acids. V lost 9 bases to trimming and J lost 5 bases, with 4 bases between them. From germline, CDR1 is MGHDK and CDR2 SYGVNS. CDR3 DNA: TGTGCCAGTGGGGAGACCCAGTACTTC. This sequence encodes CASGETQYF.

The sample holds many counts of this clonotype. The V gene is TRBV29-1, the J gene TRBJ2-2; TRBD1 agrees at 8 bases. The ends lost 4 bases at V and 2 bases at J; junction bases unmatched: 6. Per the germline V gene, CDR1 is SQVTM and CDR2 is ANQGSEA. The CDR3 sequence is 15 residues long. CDR3 DNA sequence: TGCAGCGTTGTCGTGACAGGGGTTAACACCGGGGAGCTGTTTTTT. It codes for CSVVVTGVNTGELFF.

This clonotype was picked up a small number of times. The rearrangement uses TRBV15 and TRBJ1-3; 9 bases line up with TRBD1. The CDR3 covers 16 residues. From germline, CDR1 is LNHNV and CDR2 YYDKDF (reference sequence). Unmatched junction bases numbered 9, after V lost 4 bases and J lost 5 bases. CDR3 residues: CATSTGQGNRRNTIYF. Written as DNA, the CDR3 is TGTGCCACCAGCACCGGACAGGGGAACAGGAGAAACACCATATATTTT.

The gene calls are TRBV27 and TRBJ2-1; D gene unclear. The CDR3 totals 11 residues. V dropped 2 bases and J dropped 7 bases, with 3 bases sitting between them. Germline V lookup: CDR1 MNHEY, CDR2 SMNVEV (reference sequence). CDR3 protein: CASSLGNEQFF. CDR3 DNA: TGTGCCAGCAGTTTAGGGAATGAGCAGTTCTTC.

The chain joins TRBV11-2 to TRBJ2-5, with TRBD1 as a possible D gene (5 bases). CDR1 is SGHAT, CDR2 FQNNGV, per germline. The V gene lost 1 base and the J gene lost 6 bases, with 6 bases spanning the gap. The CDR3 length is 12 residues. The CDR3 bases are TGTGCCAGCAGCTTAGGGGGCCAGACCCAGTACTTC. Its protein is CASSLGGQTQYF.

This clonotype has more than one count but fewer than ten. The chain has TRBV20-1 and TRBJ1-1, with no clear D. The V gene's germline CDR1 is DFQATT and CDR2 SNEGSKA (reference sequence). This CDR3 contains 13 residues. Trimming left V 6 bases short and J 1 base short, with 12 bases between. CDR3 protein: CSAQKEWNTEAFF. The DNA for the CDR3 is TGCAGTGCACAAAAGGAATGGAACACTGAAGCTTTCTTT.

In this sample, this clonotype turned up many times. The chain recombines TRBV20-1 with TRBJ2-1; TRBD2 matches 13 bases. Germline V lookup: CDR1 DFQATT, CDR2 SNEGSKA (reference sequence). V shed 4 bases and J 7 bases; nucleotides not matched to a gene: 13. The CDR3 sequence is 17 residues long. CDR3 protein: CSAKPGTSGAFTNEQFF. For the CDR3, the DNA is TGCAGTGCTAAACCCGGGACTAGCGGGGCCTTTACTAATGAGCAGTTCTTC.

This clonotype was observed at least ten times. CDR3 amino acids: CSASPGGTDTQYF. CDR3 sequence (DNA): TGCAGTGCTAGCCCTGGGGGCACAGATACGCAGTATTTT. The chain joins TRBV20-1 to TRBJ2-3; no reliable D call. Germline V gene lookup returns CDR1 DFQATT and CDR2 SNEGSKA (reference sequence). V was cut by 3 bases and J by 1 base, with 8 bases left in between. The CDR3 length is 13 residues.